These 21 T cell receptor beta chains originate from one sample sequenced in a study of blood T cell repertoires in COVID-19. Here immunoSEQ multiplex PCR was the method, and the copy in TCRdb shows in-frame clones only, minus some. The sample lists 130,000 to 150,000 clones, roughly 90% occurring once. Sequencing used peripheral blood. The source is a woman aged 45-59 years with acute or convalescent COVID-19.

V gene TRBV6-1 combines with J gene TRBJ1-3; D is unresolved. The CDR3 is made up of 14 amino acids. V was cut by 1 base and J by 4 bases, with 8 bases left in between. CDR1 and CDR2 from the germline V gene are MNHNS and SASEGT. In DNA, the CDR3 is TGTGCCAGCAGTGAAGGGCTTCCCGGAAACACCATATATTTT. It specifies CASSEGLPGNTIYF.

The rearrangement joins TRBV7-9 to TRBJ2-1; D is unclear. Trimming removed 4 bases from V and 8 bases from J, with 9 bases in between. The CDR3 is made up of 12 amino acids. Germline V CDR1 and CDR2: SEHNR, FQNEAQ (reference sequence). In DNA form, the CDR3 reads TGTGCCAGCAGCTCTTACTTTTATGAGCAGTTCTTC. Its protein is CASSSYFYEQFF. Full variable domain (rest looked up from reference TRBV7-9 and TRBJ2-1): DTGVSQNPRHKITKRGQNVTFRCDPISEHNRLYWYRQTLGQGPEFLTYFQNEAQLEKSRLLSDRFSAERPKGSFSTLEIQRTEQGDSAMYLCASSSYFYEQFFGPGTRLTVL.

Concerning this clone itself: Other DNA sequences in this sample translate to the same CDR3. The genes are TRBV19 and TRBJ1-5; 7 bases line up with TRBD1. CDR1 is LNHDA, CDR2 SQIVND, per germline (reference sequence). The V and J ends lost 0 bases and 7 bases, in that order; junction bases with no gene match: 6. This CDR3 has 15 amino acids. CDR3 protein: CASSIDRQGRQPQHF. The CDR3 bases are TGTGCCAGTAGTATAGACCGACAGGGCAGGCAGCCCCAGCATTTT.

DNA for the CDR3: TGTGCCAGCAGCACGGACAGAATCTACGAGCAGTACTTC. Translating it yields CASSTDRIYEQYF. The chain couples TRBV12-3 or TRBV12-4 to TRBJ2-7; D perhaps matches TRBD1 (6 bases). The CDR3 has 13 amino acids. V lost 6 bases, J lost 3 bases, and 12 bases lay in between.

This rearrangement joins TRBV19 to TRBJ2-7; TRBD1 matches at 7 bases. Germline V gene lookup returns CDR1 LNHDA and CDR2 SQIVND (reference sequence). V dropped 1 base and J dropped 3; count of bases not matched to a gene: 6. CDR3 length: 15 amino acids. Written as DNA, the CDR3 is TGTGCCAGTAGTATAGGTACAGGGGAAATCTACGAGCAGTACTTC. This translates into CASSIGTGEIYEQYF.

V is TRBV27 and J is TRBJ2-1; perhaps TRBD1 as D (6 bases). CDR1 is MNHEY and CDR2 is SMNVEV in the germline V gene (reference sequence). V was pared by 6 bases and J by 15 bases, with 27 bases between. The CDR3 is 15 amino acids. CDR3 region: CASRLTTRPEGELFF. In nucleotides, the CDR3 is TGTGCCAGCAGGTTGACAACCCGCCCAGAGGGGGAACTGTTCTTC.

The gene calls are TRBV6-1 and TRBJ2-3, with TRBD2 matching 13 bases. Germline V gene sequence: CDR1 MNHNS, CDR2 SASEGT. This CDR3 comprises 13 residues. V lost 1 base, J lost 11 bases, and 0 bases stayed unmatched. The CDR3 protein is CASSEGTSGGQYF. The CDR3 nucleotides are TGTGCCAGCAGTGAAGGGACTAGCGGGGGGCAGTATTTT.

The chain carries TRBV6-4 and TRBJ1-2; no clear D gene. Trimming took off 2 bases at V and 4 bases at J, with 11 bases between the two ends. The germline gives CDR1 MRHNA, CDR2 SNTAGT. The CDR3 is 14 residues long. CDR3: CASSDLGGLYGYTF. DNA for the CDR3: TGTGCCAGCAGTGACCTAGGAGGGCTCTATGGCTACACCTTC.

As DNA, the CDR3 is TGTGCCAGCAGCCGGCCGGCAGGCTCCAATCAGCCCCAGCATTTT. This gives the protein CASSRPAGSNQPQHF. The chain links TRBV7-4 to TRBJ1-5; D call uncertain. This CDR3 is 15 amino acids long. Germline CDR1 reads SGHVT; CDR2 reads SQSDAQ. With 5 bases removed from V and 3 bases from J, the gap between germline ends came to 14 bases.

The V and J genes are TRBV4-1 and TRBJ1-1; 9 positions agree with TRBD1. Germline V CDR1 and CDR2: MGHRA, YSYEKL. V was clipped by 4 bases and J by 4 bases; unmatched bases: 1. This CDR3 has 13 residues. The CDR3 reads CASSPQGATEAFF. The CDR3 nucleotides are TGCGCCAGCAGCCCACAGGGGGCCACTGAAGCTTTCTTT.

The gene calls are TRBV10-2 and TRBJ2-7, with D tentatively TRBD2 (5 bases). This CDR3 spans 14 amino acids. Trimming stripped 4 bases from V and 0 bases from J, with 10 bases between. Germline CDR1 WSHSY, CDR2 SAAADI. CDR3 nucleotides: TGCGCCAGCAGTGTAAGCGGATCCTCCTACGAGCAGTACTTC. Protein sequence: CASSVSGSSYEQYF.

J is TRBJ1-2 and V is TRBV21-1. TRBV21-1 is a recognized pseudogene. The CDR3 is 12 residues long. CDR3 DNA: TGTGCCACCCTAAGGGAGGGGGATGGCTACACCTTC. This sequence encodes CATLREGDGYTF.

The chain carries TRBV5-1 and TRBJ2-1, with 13 bases that match TRBD2. The CDR3 has 15 residues. Per the germline V gene, CDR1 is SGHRS and CDR2 is YFSETQ. Losses at the gene ends were 2 bases for V and 12 bases for J; bases not matched to a gene: 8. This chain's CDR3 is CASSFILAGGVGQFF. CDR3 sequence (DNA): TGCGCCAGCAGCTTCATACTAGCGGGAGGGGTTGGGCAGTTCTTC. The whole variable domain, remainder taken from reference TRBV5-1 and TRBJ2-1, is KAGVTQTPRYLIKTRGQQVTLSCSPISGHRSVSWYQQTPGQGLQFLFEYFSETQRNKGNFPGRFSGRQFSNSRSEMNVSTLELGDSALYLCASSFILAGGVGQFFGPGTRLTVL.

The rearrangement links TRBV7-6 to TRBJ2-2; the match to TRBD2 covers 10 bases. Germline assignment: CDR1 SGHVS and CDR2 FNYEAQ. The CDR3 spans 15 residues. V shed 5 bases and J 6 bases; nucleotides not matched to a gene: 6. CDR3 nucleotide sequence: TGTGCCAGCAGCCCAGGGACTAGCGTACCCGGGGAGCTGTTTTTT. Encoded protein: CASSPGTSVPGELFF.

This chain uses TRBV5-1 with TRBJ1-1, with no clear D. With 4 bases removed from V and 1 base from J, the gap between germline ends came to 14 bases. The germline gives CDR1 SGHRS, CDR2 YFSETQ. The CDR3 contains 15 residues. CDR3 DNA sequence: TGCGCCAGCAGCCGGGAGCAGATCAAGAACACTGAAGCTTTCTTT. It is translated as CASSREQIKNTEAFF.

The CDR3 spells CASSLGRNEKLFF. Here the CDR3 DNA reads TGTGCCAGCAGCTTAGGCAGGAATGAAAAACTGTTTTTT. The chain has TRBV7-2 and TRBJ1-4, with D uncertain. Between the trimmed V and J ends, which lost 1 base and 5 bases, there was a span of 5 bases. The CDR3 totals 13 residues. Germline V gene data show CDR1 as SGHTA and CDR2 as FQGNSA.

The V call is TRBV28, the J call TRBJ2-3; no firm D call. In germline, CDR1 is MDHEN, CDR2 SYDVKM. CDR3 length: 15 amino acids. V gave up 5 bases and J gave up 6 bases, with 18 bases separating them. The CDR3 is CASSAPPSGKDTQYF. CDR3 nucleotides: TGTGCCAGCAGTGCGCCTCCATCAGGAAAGGATACGCAGTATTTT.

The V gene is TRBV19, the J gene TRBJ2-1; TRBD2 matches at 7 bases. This CDR3 region has 16 residues. CDR1 is LNHDA and CDR2 is SQIVND in the germline V gene (reference sequence). V shed 3 bases, J shed 0 bases, and the junction held 5 bases outside the gene matches. Here the CDR3 reads CASSMRLASSYNEQFF. CDR3 in DNA: TGTGCCAGTAGTATGAGACTAGCCTCCTCCTACAATGAGCAGTTCTTC.

This clone was seen only a few times. The CDR3 DNA follows: TGTGCCAGTACATACAGGGATATGAACACTGAAGCTTTCTTT. Protein sequence: CASTYRDMNTEAFF. The chain links TRBV2 to TRBJ1-1, with D perhaps matching TRBD1 (6 bases). The CDR3 is made up of 14 amino acids. The germline CDR1 and CDR2 sequences are SNHLY and FYNNEI. Trimming took 9 bases from V and 0 from J, leaving 14 bases between them.

The rearrangement uses TRBV6-1 and TRBJ2-2, with TRBD1 identical over 10 bases. The V gene end was trimmed by 0 bases and the J gene end by 6 bases; junction bases not matched to a gene: 1. The CDR3 totals 15 residues. Germline CDR1 is MNHNS and CDR2 is SASEGT. The CDR3 reads CASSEADRGAGELFF. CDR3 coding DNA: TGTGCCAGCAGTGAAGCGGACAGGGGGGCCGGGGAGCTGTTTTTT.

The V and J genes are TRBV7-2 and TRBJ2-1; D call uncertain. The CDR3 loop spans 14 amino acids. Trimming removed 6 bases at V and 8 bases at J, with 17 bases between. Per the germline V gene, CDR1 is SGHTA and CDR2 is FQGNSA. The CDR3 sequence: CASRSPLRYDEQFF. The DNA of the CDR3 is TGTGCCAGCAGGTCCCCTCTACGTTACGATGAGCAGTTCTTC.